This entry describes one TCR beta chain. Its cognate antigen is unknown. Intraepithelial lymphocytes and lamina propria lymphocytes were released through processing of graft tissue. The sample belongs to a study of graft-versus-host responses after intestinal transplantation. As for the study in general: Induction with anti-thymocyte globulin, then tacrolimus and steroids for roughly three years, was given to all recipients. Whole-study findings and limits: Detection of GvH clones occurred in recipient marrow, and some had their first appearance in ileum or blood. Early post-transplant HvG declines showed an association with peak circulating GvH clone levels.

Germline V lookup: CDR1 ENHRY, CDR2 SYGVKD. The CDR3 runs to 18 residues. V shed 7 bases, J shed 4 bases, and the junction held 19 bases outside the gene matches. Produced via immunoSEQ multiplex PCR; TCRdb's table is partial and in-frame only. The data show approximately 15,000 clones, about 60% seen once. Here the sequenced sample was ileum tissue, taken 524 days after transplant. The chain carries TRBV10-3 and TRBJ1-1, with 9 bases that match TRBD1. This sequence originates from a human patient who received an intestinal transplant, so some T cells may come from the graft donor. The DNA of the CDR3 is TGTGCCATCACCACCCCGGGGGGGACAGGGATGATAGGCACTGAAGCTTTCTTT. Protein sequence: CAITTPGGTGMIGTEAFF.